This T cell receptor beta chain appears in the sequencing data of a study of neurological immune-mediated disorders. TCRdb passed the 5' RACE reads through MiXCR, listing each CDR3 protein once. The table lists 40,000 or so distinct CDR3 sequences, 14% of them singletons, with about a quarter in the top ten. Germline CDR1 reads SGHRS; CDR2 reads YFSETQ. Germline trimming cut 7 bases from V and 7 bases from J; bases unmatched to any gene: 6. The CDR3 extends over 14 amino acids. Material for sequencing was PBMCs. This TCR derives from a woman aged 45-59 years with HTLV-1-associated myelopathy (HAM/TSP). The chain employs TRBV5-1 and TRBJ2-2, with 11 bases fitting TRBD1. The CDR3 DNA reads TGCGCCAGCCGCGGACAGGGGGCAGTCGGGGAGCTGTTTTTT. It translates to CASRGQGAVGELFF.